One and the same sample provided the 11 T cell receptor beta chains below, sequenced in a study of T cell responses to AZD1222 COVID-19 vaccine. Sequenced by immunoSEQ multiplex PCR; TCRdb stores in-frame clones only, minus some. The sample carries around 130,000 clones, roughly 93% recorded once. The material was peripheral blood, obtained on day 0 of AZD1222 vaccination. These receptors all come from an adult in good health.

The CDR3 DNA reads TGTGCCAGCAGCGACTCAGGGGGCGCGGGCGGCTACACCTTC. This encodes CASSDSGGAGGYTF. The gene calls are TRBV6-5 and TRBJ1-2; 8 nucleotides align to TRBD1. CDR3 size: 14 residues. Trimming at V came to 6 bases and at J to 8 bases, leaving 11 bases not matched to a gene. The germline V gene encodes CDR1 MNHEY and CDR2 SVGAGI.

J is TRBJ2-2 and V is TRBV19; 7 nucleotides match TRBD2. Germline trimming cut 10 bases from V and 1 base from J; bases unmatched to any gene: 3. Germline V gene data show CDR1 as LNHDA and CDR2 as SQIVND (reference sequence). This CDR3 has 13 residues. The CDR3 DNA follows: TGTGCCACCCCTAGCGGGAACACCGGGGAGCTGTTTTTT. It specifies CATPSGNTGELFF. The variable domain in full, completed from reference TRBV19 and TRBJ2-2, reads DGGITQSPKYLFRKEGQNVTLSCEQNLNHDAMYWYRQDPGQGLRLIYYSQIVNDFQKGDIAEGYSVSREKKESFPLTVTSAQKNPTAFYLCATPSGNTGELFFGEGSRLTVL.

The chain combines TRBV7-9 with TRBJ1-1, with D unresolved. The CDR3 runs to 14 residues. V lost 3 bases to trimming and J lost 4 bases, with 12 bases between them. Germline V gene data show CDR1 as SEHNR and CDR2 as FQNEAQ (reference sequence). Written as DNA, the CDR3 is TGTGCCAGCAGCTTTGAGGGATCGGGCACTGAAGCTTTCTTT. It translates to CASSFEGSGTEAFF.

V and J are TRBV7-8 and TRBJ1-2; D not certain. This CDR3 has 13 residues. The germline gives CDR1 SGHVS, CDR2 FQNEAQ. Trimming took 4 bases from V and 5 from J, leaving 11 bases between them. The chain's CDR3 is CASSSVPPYGYTF. The CDR3 DNA follows: TGTGCCAGCAGCTCTGTCCCACCGTATGGCTACACCTTC.

The rearrangement uses TRBV2 and TRBJ1-4, with 7 nucleotides matching TRBD1. With V trimmed by 7 bases and J by 3 bases, 8 bases remained unmatched. This CDR3 is built from 15 residues. CDR1 SNHLY and CDR2 FYNNEI come from the germline V gene. CDR3 loop: CASKGAGASNEKLFF. For the CDR3, the DNA is TGTGCCAGCAAGGGGGCCGGAGCGTCTAATGAAAAACTGTTTTTT.

The chain employs TRBV18 and TRBJ1-2; D unresolved. This CDR3 has 15 amino acids. Germline assignment: CDR1 KGHSH and CDR2 LQKENI. V gave up 6 bases and J gave up 8 bases, with 22 bases separating them. CDR3 sequence: CASSRYTTRGAGYTF. CDR3 bases: TGTGCCAGCTCGCGATACACTACCCGGGGAGCGGGCTACACCTTC. Based on the CDR3 plus reference TRBV18 and TRBJ1-2, the full variable domain is NAGVMQNPRHLVRRRGQEARLRCSPMKGHSHVYWYRQLPEEGLKFMVYLQKENIIDESGMPKERFSAEFPKEGPSILRIQQVVRGDSAAYFCASSRYTTRGAGYTFGSGTRLTVV.

The chain employs TRBV5-4 and TRBJ2-5, with 10 bases that match TRBD2. V trimming: 4 bases; J trimming: 2 bases; junction bases outside the gene matches: 5. The CDR3 covers 15 residues. Per the germline V gene, CDR1 is SGHNT and CDR2 is YYREEE (reference sequence). The CDR3 nucleotides read TGTGCCAGCAGCGGGGCTAGCGGGGGACAAGAGACCCAGTACTTC. Translating it yields CASSGASGGQETQYF.

The chain couples TRBV18 to TRBJ1-2, with D perhaps matching TRBD1 (6 bases). CDR1 is KGHSH, CDR2 LQKENI, per germline. Trimming took off 3 bases at V and 8 bases at J, with 16 bases between the two ends. This CDR3 is built from 14 residues. CDR3 DNA sequence: TGTGCCAGCTCACCGGAAGCAGGGGCTCGAGGCTACACCTTC. This encodes CASSPEAGARGYTF.

This clone was picked up one time. CDR3 residues: CASNGQPNTGELFF. The CDR3, as DNA: TGTGCCAGCAACGGACAGCCCAACACCGGGGAGCTGTTTTTT. The chain is built from TRBV6-5 and TRBJ2-2; the D gene is possibly TRBD1 (6 bases). V shed 7 bases and J shed 2 bases, with 11 bases lying between them. The CDR3 extends over 14 amino acids. In germline, CDR1 is MNHEY, CDR2 SVGAGI.

The rearrangement joins TRBV7-3 to TRBJ2-7, with D perhaps TRBD2 (5 bases). V shed 1 base and J shed 5 bases, with 12 bases lying between them. This CDR3 is 14 amino acids long. Germline CDR1 reads SGHTA; CDR2 reads FQGTGA. In nucleotides, the CDR3 is TGTGCCAGCAGCTTAAGATTGATGAGGGACGAGCAGTACTTC. It encodes CASSLRLMRDEQYF.

V and J are TRBV25-1 and TRBJ1-1; D gene uncertain. The CDR3 loop spans 15 amino acids. The germline V gene has CDR1 MGHDK and CDR2 SYGVNS. Trimming cost V 4 bases and J 2 bases, with 14 bases left between them. Here the CDR3 DNA reads TGTGCCAGCAGTGGGGGATGGGCGGGAAACACTGAAGCTTTCTTT. It codes for CASSGGWAGNTEAFF.